The rows below give T cell receptor beta chains drawn from one sample of a study of blood T cell repertoires in COVID-19. Some clones are missing from TCRdb's copy, which holds only in-frame ones; the method was immunoSEQ multiplex PCR. Among under 75,000 clones listed, around 90% were seen once. The sequencing input was peripheral blood. Source of these receptors: a man in his 60s with active COVID-19. Both conserved end residues are part of each CDR3. The D gene is left open where the match is weak. Clone sizes are given selectively: once, few, many, or a class where the clone is expanded.

size	V	length	D	J	CDR3	DNA
few	TRBV6-6	13	TRBD1	TRBJ1-5	CASNDRVDQPQHF	TGTGCCAGTAACGACAGGGTGGATCAGCCCCAGCATTTT
NA	TRBV5-4	14	TRBD2	TRBJ2-2	CASSLSGVSGELFF	TGTGCCAGCAGCTTAAGCGGGGTGTCCGGGGAGCTGTTTTTT
once	TRBV7-2	15	TRBD1	TRBJ1-2	CASSQTRDRRYGYTF	TGTGCCAGCAGCCAAACCCGGGACAGGAGATATGGCTACACCTTC
NA	TRBV5-3	17	TRBD2	TRBJ2-1	CARSFLGLAGDWREQFF	TGTGCCAGAAGCTTCCTCGGACTAGCGGGAGATTGGAGGGAGCAGTTCTTC
NA	TRBV11-2	12	TRBD1	TRBJ2-7	CASRGQGAQQYF	TGTGCCAGCAGGGGACAGGGGGCGCAGCAGTACTTC
NA	TRBV23-1	18	NA	TRBJ2-2	CASQSIGSRRLNTGELFF	TGCGCCAGCCAGTCAATTGGCTCCCGGAGGCTGAACACCGGGGAGCTGTTTTTT
NA	TRBV10-2	15	TRBD2	TRBJ2-1	CASSGIAGVIVEQFF	TGCGCCAGCAGTGGGATAGCGGGGGTGATAGTTGAGCAGTTCTTC
NA	TRBV6-6	15	TRBD1	TRBJ2-5	CASSWTGGLLETQYF	TGTGCCAGCAGTTGGACAGGGGGCCTGTTGGAGACCCAGTACTTC
NA	TRBV9	16	TRBD2	TRBJ2-7	CASSVGGGRGPYEQYF	TGTGCCAGCAGCGTAGGAGGAGGGAGGGGCCCTTACGAGCAGTACTTC
NA	TRBV7-6	15	NA	TRBJ2-2	CASSFSGVVTGELFF	TGTGCCAGCAGCTTCTCAGGGGTCGTCACCGGGGAGCTGTTTTTT
NA	TRBV2	14	TRBD2	TRBJ2-5	CASSLISGARAQYF	TGTGCCAGCTCGTTGATCAGCGGGGCCAGGGCCCAGTACTTC